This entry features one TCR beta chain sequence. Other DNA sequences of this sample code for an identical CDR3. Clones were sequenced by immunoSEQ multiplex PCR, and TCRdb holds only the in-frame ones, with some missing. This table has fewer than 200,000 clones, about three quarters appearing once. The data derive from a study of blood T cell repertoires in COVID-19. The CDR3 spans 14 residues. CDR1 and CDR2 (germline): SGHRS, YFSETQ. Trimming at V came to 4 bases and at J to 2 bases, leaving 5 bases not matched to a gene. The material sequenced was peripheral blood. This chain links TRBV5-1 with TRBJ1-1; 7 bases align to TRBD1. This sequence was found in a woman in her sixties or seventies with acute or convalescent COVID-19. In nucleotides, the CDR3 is TGCGCCAGCAGCCCATGGACAGGCAACACTGAAGCTTTCTTT. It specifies CASSPWTGNTEAFF.